The rows below give T cell receptor beta chains drawn from one sample of a study of blood T cell repertoires in COVID-19. Profiling relied on immunoSEQ multiplex PCR, and the TCRdb table lists in-frame clones only, not all of them. The sample records some 350,000 clones, about 90% being singletons. The sample comprised PBMCs or T cells enriched from blood (not recorded which). Receptors were obtained from a woman in her twenties or thirties who had recovered from COVID-19. Each CDR3 is given with its conserved first and last residue. Fields, in order: J gene, clone size, D gene, V gene, CDR3 protein, CDR3 DNA. A D gene is named only where the DNA matches it firmly. The size entry is marked missing in some rows and otherwise reads once, few, many or a size class.

TRBJ2-1 | . | . | TRBV6-2/TRBV6-3 | CASSYSSRDTNEQFF | TGTGCCAGCAGTTACTCGTCCCGGGATACGAATGAGCAGTTCTTC
TRBJ1-1 | . | . | TRBV9 | CASSVIRANTEAFF | TGTGCCAGCAGCGTAATCAGGGCGAACACTGAAGCTTTCTTT
TRBJ2-1 | . | . | TRBV11-3 | CASSLESTSINEQFF | TGTGCCAGCAGCTTAGAATCTACCTCCATCAATGAGCAGTTCTTC
TRBJ2-7 | . | . | TRBV10-3 | CAISESGVQQYF | TGTGCCATCAGTGAGTCCGGGGTGCAGCAGTACTTC
TRBJ2-5 | . | . | TRBV25-1 | CASSERPRAPGGETQYF | TGTGCCAGCAGTGAACGGCCCAGGGCCCCCGGAGGGGAGACCCAGTACTTC
TRBJ1-3 | . | TRBD1 | TRBV12-3/TRBV12-4 | CASSTQGNTIYF | TGTGCCAGCAGTACACAGGGGAACACCATATATTTT
TRBJ1-1 | . | TRBD1 | TRBV28 | CASSDGQGSRTEAFF | TGTGCCAGCAGTGATGGACAGGGGAGTAGGACAGAAGCTTTCTTT
TRBJ2-2 | . | . | TRBV11-1 | CASSLGHRTGELFF | TGTGCCAGCTCCTTGGGGCATCGCACCGGGGAGCTGTTTTTT
TRBJ1-5 | . | . | TRBV27 | CASTGRGPSYSNQPQHF | TGTGCCAGCACGGGCAGGGGACCTTCTTATAGCAATCAGCCCCAGCATTTT
TRBJ2-3 | few | . | TRBV6-5 | CASSFGIADTQYF | TGTGCCAGCAGTTTCGGGATCGCAGATACGCAGTATTTT
TRBJ1-1 | . | . | TRBV18 | CASSRTGVDAEAFF | TGTGCCAGCTCGCGGACCGGGGTTGATGCTGAAGCTTTCTTT
TRBJ2-7 | . | . | TRBV7-9 | CASSSGLGALLNEQYF | TGTGCCAGCAGCTCCGGGTTGGGTGCCCTTCTGAACGAGCAGTACTTC
TRBJ1-2 | . | . | TRBV9 | CASSARDYGYTF | TGTGCCAGCAGCGCCCGAGATTATGGCTACACCTTC
TRBJ1-1 | . | . | TRBV28 | CASSHRSTEAFF | TGTGCCAGCAGCCACAGATCCACTGAAGCTTTCTTT
TRBJ1-1 | . | TRBD1 | TRBV7-9 | CAGWAGGNTEAFF | TGTGCCGGTTGGGCAGGGGGCAACACTGAAGCTTTCTTT
TRBJ2-3 | . | TRBD2 | TRBV7-9 | CASSLPGLAGADTQYF | TGTGCCAGCAGCCTGCCGGGACTAGCAGGGGCAGATACGCAGTATTTT
TRBJ2-1 | once | TRBD2 | TRBV7-2 | CASSIRGREGNYLNEQFF | TGTGCCAGCAGTATAAGGGGGCGGGAGGGCAATTACCTCAATGAGCAGTTCTTC
TRBJ1-1 | . | TRBD1 | TRBV28 | CASLDRLTEAFF | TGTGCCAGCTTGGACAGGTTGACTGAAGCTTTCTTT
TRBJ2-3 | . | TRBD2 | TRBV6-5 | CASSLAGGDTQYF | TGTGCCAGCAGTTTAGCGGGAGGGGATACGCAGTATTTT
TRBJ1-2 | . | . | TRBV5-1 | CASSLGPSVGNTNYGYTF | TGCGCCAGCAGCTTGGGTCCCTCAGTTGGCAACACTAACTATGGCTACACCTTC
TRBJ2-3 | . | TRBD2 | TRBV19 | CASSILLAGGTDTQYF | TGTGCCAGTAGTATACTACTAGCGGGGGGCACAGATACGCAGTATTTT
TRBJ1-4 | . | TRBD1 | TRBV11-2 | CASSLGRGRRNEKLFF | TGTGCCAGCAGCTTAGGGAGGGGGCGGCGAAATGAAAAACTGTTTTTT
TRBJ2-7 | . | TRBD2 | TRBV5-1 | CASSLGTSGSLYF | TGCGCCAGCAGCCTAGGGACTAGCGGGAGTTTGTACTTC
TRBJ2-7 | . | TRBD1 | TRBV15 | CATSREGQGYEQYF | TGTGCCACCAGCAGAGAGGGACAGGGTTACGAGCAGTACTTC
TRBJ2-3 | few | . | TRBV5-1 | CASSAYRETDTQYF | TGCGCCAGCAGCGCGTACAGGGAGACAGATACGCAGTATTTT
TRBJ2-7 | . | . | TRBV3-1/TRBV3-2 | CASSQELTLTYEQYF | TGTGCCAGCAGCCAAGAGTTGACTCTTACCTACGAGCAGTACTTC
TRBJ2-1 | . | TRBD2 | TRBV18 | CASSPPLSSRGLADYNEQFF | TGTGCCAGCTCACCACCGTTATCCTCGAGGGGACTAGCGGATTACAATGAGCAGTTCTTC
TRBJ1-2 | . | . | TRBV5-1 | CASSSRTDGYTF | TGCGCCAGCAGCTCACGGACTGATGGCTACACCTTC
TRBJ2-7 | . | TRBD1 | TRBV5-1 | CASSDAPGQGAYEQYF | TGCGCCAGCAGCGACGCTCCGGGACAGGGGGCTTACGAGCAGTACTTC
TRBJ2-7 | once | TRBD1 | TRBV5-1 | CASSLFQGARVDEQYF | TGCGCCAGCAGCTTGTTTCAGGGGGCCAGGGTGGACGAGCAGTACTTC
TRBJ2-3 | few | TRBD2 | TRBV2 | CASRVLAGGQDTQYF | TGTGCCAGCAGAGTCTTAGCGGGAGGCCAAGATACGCAGTATTTT
TRBJ1-2 | . | . | TRBV5-1 | CASSLATGAGQSYGYTF | TGCGCCAGCAGCTTGGCCACCGGGGCGGGGCAGAGCTATGGCTACACCTTC